Listed here are 30 T cell receptor beta chains from one sample, sequenced in a study of CDR3 diversity in severe acne. Via MiXCR, TCRdb re-called the PCR reads, giving one row per CDR3 protein. Here the sample spans roughly 100,000 distinct CDR3 sequences, about half being singletons. Sequences were obtained from blood. The origin of the receptors is a male donor with acne.

J is TRBJ1-1 and V is TRBV6-5; D is uncertain. V lost 0 bases to trimming and J lost 0 bases, with 8 bases between them. The CDR3 sequence is 15 residues long. From germline, CDR1 is MNHEY and CDR2 SVGAGI. The DNA of the CDR3 is TGTGCCAGCAGTTACTCCCATTCTTTGAACACTGAAGCTTTCTTT. It yields the protein CASSYSHSLNTEAFF.

Note on this clonotype: A read error is likely, as this CDR3 ends without the conserved phenylalanine or tryptophan. The V gene is TRBV13, the J gene TRBJ1-3; D is unclear. Trimming pared 0 bases from V and 0 bases from J, leaving 6 bases between. Germline CDR1 is PRHDT and CDR2 is FYEKMQ (reference sequence). The CDR3 runs to 15 residues. DNA of the CDR3: TGTGCCAGCAGCTTAGGCACACTCTCTGGAAACACCATATATTCT. Protein sequence: CASSLGTLSGNTIYS.

The rearrangement uses TRBV10-3 and TRBJ2-3; 9 nucleotides agree with TRBD1. J was trimmed by 5 bases and V by 2 bases; bases with no gene match: 5. This CDR3 contains 15 residues. Germline values: CDR1 ENHRY, CDR2 SYGVKD. CDR3 region: CAISERTGVEDTQYF. The CDR3 DNA is TGTGCCATCAGTGAGAGGACAGGGGTGGAAGATACGCAGTATTTT.

In DNA form, the CDR3 reads TGTGCCACCAGCACGGTTAGCGGGGGTGCACCTCCGTGCTCCTACGAGCAGTACTTC. This encodes CATSTVSGGAPPCSYEQYF. The V and J genes are TRBV25-1 and TRBJ2-7; 9 nucleotides line up with TRBD2. The junction had 22 bases not matched to a gene; V was cut back by 10 bases and J by 0 bases. Per the germline V gene, CDR1 is MGHDK and CDR2 is SYGVNS. There are 19 residues in the CDR3.

On this clonotype itself: At one boundary the junction diverges from the germline segment, which might be a read error. The chain uses TRBV10-3 and TRBJ2-2; TRBD1 might be the D (5 bases). Germline CDR1 reads ENHRY; CDR2 reads SYGVKD. The CDR3 contains 16 residues. The CDR3 DNA reads as TGTGCCAGCAGTTATTCGAAGTCAGGGAAAGGCGGGGAGCTGTTTTTT. Translation gives CASSYSKSGKGGELFF.

The CDR3 sequence is CASSIRGGGELFF. The CDR3 DNA sequence: TGTGCCAGCAGCATACGTGGTGGCGGGGAGCTGTTTTTT. The chain couples TRBV7-9 to TRBJ2-2; the D is unclear. CDR1 is SEHNR, CDR2 FQNEAQ, per germline (reference sequence). This CDR3 contains 13 residues. V lost 5 bases to trimming and J lost 7 bases, with 11 bases between them.

V and J are TRBV28 and TRBJ1-2; D is undetermined. V lost 3 bases to trimming and J lost 7 bases, with 6 bases between them. CDR3 length equals 11 residues. Germline V lookup: CDR1 MDHEN, CDR2 SYDVKM. In DNA, the CDR3 is TGTGCCAGCAGTTTTGAGTCTGGCTACACCTTC. Its translation: CASSFESGYTF.

The rearrangement joins TRBV20-1 to TRBJ2-7; the D is unclear. Trimming stripped 3 bases from V and 10 bases from J, with 19 bases between. The CDR3 is made up of 13 amino acids. Germline CDR1 is DFQATT and CDR2 is SNEGSKA (reference sequence). The CDR3 here is CSARFGGQPGQYF. CDR3 nucleotides: TGCAGTGCTAGGTTTGGCGGCCAGCCCGGTCAGTACTTC.

This clonotype was seen ten or more times. This rearrangement joins TRBV10-1 to TRBJ2-3, with TRBD1 as a possible D gene (6 bases). Per the germline V gene, CDR1 is WNHNN and CDR2 is SYGVQD (reference sequence). V was cut by 2 bases and J by 0 bases, with 6 bases left in between. The CDR3 is 14 residues long. The CDR3, as DNA: TGCGCCAGCAGTGAGGACAGGAGCACAGATACGCAGTATTTT. This encodes CASSEDRSTDTQYF.

This chain links TRBV15 with TRBJ2-4, with a weak D call TRBD2 (5 bases). This CDR3 spans 17 amino acids. From germline, CDR1 is LNHNV and CDR2 YYDKDF (reference sequence). The germline V and J ends were trimmed by 5 bases and 1 base, with 18 bases remaining between them. The CDR3 DNA reads TGTGCCACCAGCTCCTCAACAGCGGAAGGGGCCAAAAACATTCAGTACTTC. Protein: CATSSSTAEGAKNIQYF.

The chain recombines TRBV5-1 with TRBJ2-1; 8 nucleotides line up with TRBD1. Germline V gene data show CDR1 as SGHRS and CDR2 as YFSETQ. Trimming cost V 2 bases and J 4 bases; bases outside gene matches: 2. CDR3 size: 14 residues. CDR3 sequence reads: CASSFGTGYNEQFF. The CDR3 nucleotides are TGCGCCAGCAGCTTCGGGACAGGTTACAATGAGCAGTTCTTC.

The rearrangement links TRBV29-1 to TRBJ2-1; 8 bases line up with TRBD2. The CDR3 consists of 14 residues. V shed 0 bases and J 9 bases; nucleotides not matched to a gene: 7. Germline V lookup: CDR1 SQVTM, CDR2 ANQGSEA. Here the CDR3 DNA reads TGCAGCGTTGAAGAACGACTAGCGCGAATTGAGCAGTTCTTC. Protein sequence: CSVEERLARIEQFF.

This clonotype was recorded many times. The chain has TRBV19 and TRBJ2-2; D gene uncertain. The V and J ends lost 5 bases and 6 bases respectively, with 4 bases between them. CDR1 is LNHDA, CDR2 SQIVND, per germline (reference sequence). The CDR3 is 11 residues long. Here the CDR3 reads CASSQAGELFF. The CDR3 coding sequence is TGTGCCAGTAGTCAAGCCGGGGAGCTGTTTTTT.

The chain combines TRBV20-1 with TRBJ2-7; D remains unclear. Germline V gene sequence: CDR1 DFQATT, CDR2 SNEGSKA (reference sequence). There are 12 residues in the CDR3. V shed 6 bases and J shed 7 bases, with 16 bases lying between them. The CDR3 nucleotides are TGCAGTGCCCTCCGGGCCCCACGGGAGCAGTACTTC. Its translation: CSALRAPREQYF.

This rearrangement joins TRBV5-6 to TRBJ1-2, with 7 bases that match TRBD1. The trim removed 2 bases at V and 5 bases at J, leaving 6 bases unmatched. The CDR3 is made up of 14 amino acids. The germline V gene encodes CDR1 SGHDT and CDR2 YYEEEE. CDR3 nucleotides: TGTGCCAGCAGCTTCCCCGGGACAGAATATGGCTACACCTTC. It is translated as CASSFPGTEYGYTF. Complete variable domain (other parts from reference TRBV5-6 and TRBJ1-2): DAGVTQSPTHLIKTRGQQVTLRCSPKSGHDTVSWYQQALGQGPQFIFQYYEEEERQRGNFPDRFSGHQFPNYSSELNVNALLLGDSALYLCASSFPGTEYGYTFGSGTRLTVV.

This clonotype has a count of ten or more. The chain recombines TRBV4-2 with TRBJ2-7; D remains unclear. Germline V gene data show CDR1 as LGHNA and CDR2 as YNFKEQ. CDR3 length equals 13 residues. Trimming stripped 0 bases from V and 4 bases from J, with 7 bases between. CDR3 amino acids: CASSQDGRYEQYF. The CDR3 region has the DNA TGTGCCAGCAGCCAAGATGGGCGGTACGAGCAGTACTTC.

The chain is built from TRBV7-2 and TRBJ2-7; D unresolved. Germline V CDR1 and CDR2: SGHTA, FQGNSA. The CDR3 runs to 13 residues. Trimming took 3 bases from V and 5 from J, leaving 11 bases between them. For the CDR3, the DNA is TGTGCCAGCAGCTTTAGAGCGAGGAACGAGCAGTACTTC. Protein: CASSFRARNEQYF.

Ten or more counts support this clonotype. The chain links TRBV5-6 to TRBJ1-2; 8 bases agree with TRBD1. Germline V lookup: CDR1 SGHDT, CDR2 YYEEEE. V was clipped by 0 bases and J by 1 base; unmatched bases: 5. The CDR3 extends over 16 amino acids. The CDR3 DNA reads TGTGCCAGCAGCTTGGTCGGACAGGGATATAACTATGGCTACACCTTC. Residues: CASSLVGQGYNYGYTF.

Of note for this clonotype: One end of the junction varies from germline; a read error may be responsible. The chain employs TRBV11-1 and TRBJ2-7; 9 bases agree with TRBD1. CDR1 is SGHAT, CDR2 FQDESV, per germline (reference sequence). This CDR3 comprises 14 residues. CDR3 in amino acids: CASSLRDRAYEQCF. The CDR3 DNA reads as TGTGCCAGCAGTTTGAGGGACAGGGCCTACGAGCAGTGCTTC. The complete variable domain, with remaining parts taken from reference TRBV11-1 and TRBJ2-7, reads EAEVAQSPRYKITEKSQAVAFWCDPISGHATLYWYRQILGQGPELLVQFQDESVVDDSQLPKDRFSAERLKGVDSTLKIQPAELGDSAMYLCASSLRDRAYEQCFGPGTRLTVT.

This clonotype appeared a few times. This chain links TRBV5-1 with TRBJ2-7; 8 nucleotides align to TRBD1. V lost 0 bases and J lost 7; bases outside the gene matches: 6. The CDR3 covers 14 residues. Germline loops: CDR1 SGHRS, CDR2 YFSETQ. The CDR3 loop is CASSLEQGAEEQYF. DNA for the CDR3: TGCGCCAGCAGCTTGGAGCAGGGGGCGGAAGAGCAGTACTTC.

J is TRBJ1-3 and V is TRBV19, with D perhaps matching TRBD1 (5 bases). CDR3 size: 13 residues. The germline V and J ends were trimmed by 6 bases and 4 bases, with 10 bases remaining between them. CDR1 and CDR2 (germline): LNHDA, SQIVND (reference sequence). DNA for the CDR3: TGTGCCAGTAGCGAGGGACTGGGAAACACCATATATTTT. This sequence encodes CASSEGLGNTIYF.

A few counts support this clonotype. The chain carries TRBV7-3 and TRBJ2-7; 7 bases match TRBD1. V lost 5 bases, J lost 3 bases, and 4 bases stayed unmatched. The CDR3 contains 13 residues. Germline V lookup: CDR1 SGHTA, CDR2 FQGTGA. The CDR3 nucleotides are TGTGCCAGCAGCATTAACAGGGGCTACGAGCAGTACTTC. Protein sequence: CASSINRGYEQYF.

Relative to its sample, this clonotype is medium-sized (0.01 to 0.1%). This chain connects TRBV5-6 to TRBJ2-5; 8 bases agree with TRBD2. This CDR3 region has 14 residues. Germline assignment: CDR1 SGHDT and CDR2 YYEEEE. The junction had 1 base not matched to a gene; V was cut back by 0 bases and J by 3 bases. CDR3 region: CASSLGSGKETQYF. The DNA of the CDR3 is TGTGCCAGCAGCTTGGGTAGCGGGAAAGAGACCCAGTACTTC.

J is TRBJ2-7 and V is TRBV15; TRBD1 matches at 7 bases. V was pared by 7 bases and J by 1 base, with 7 bases of the junction left unmatched. This CDR3 has 14 residues. The germline gives CDR1 LNHNV, CDR2 YYDKDF (reference sequence). The CDR3 protein is CATTDRDKSYEQYF. In nucleotides, the CDR3 is TGTGCCACCACCGACAGGGATAAGTCCTACGAGCAGTACTTC. Drawing the rest from reference TRBV15 and TRBJ2-7, the complete variable domain is DAMVIQNPRYQVTQFGKPVTLSCSQTLNHNVMYWYQQKSSQAPKLLFHYYDKDFNNEADTPDNFQSRRPNTSFCFLDIRSPGLGDTAMYLCATTDRDKSYEQYFGPGTRLTVT.

This clonotype appeared a few times. The V gene is TRBV28, the J gene TRBJ2-7; D is perhaps TRBD1 (6 bases). The CDR3 sequence is 15 residues long. Per germline, CDR1 MDHEN and CDR2 SYDVKM. The V end lost 5 bases, the J end lost 4 bases, and 18 bases lay between the germline ends. This chain's CDR3 is CASSLPGHSAYEQYF. The CDR3 DNA reads as TGTGCCAGCAGTCTGCCGGGACACTCTGCATACGAGCAGTACTTC. Together with reference TRBV28 and TRBJ2-7, the CDR3 gives the full variable domain: DVKVTQSSRYLVKRTGEKVFLECVQDMDHENMFWYRQDPGLGLRLIYFSYDVKMKEKGDIPEGYSVSREKKERFSLILESASTNQTSMYLCASSLPGHSAYEQYFGPGTRLTVT.

V usage is TRBV10-3 and J usage is TRBJ2-7; D is uncertain. V was shortened by 5 bases and J by 5 bases, with 13 bases between the two germline ends. CDR3 size: 13 residues. Per the germline V gene, CDR1 is ENHRY and CDR2 is SYGVKD. CDR3 DNA sequence: TGTGCCATCAGTCTACCGGATGCGGACGAGCAGTACTTC. Translation: CAISLPDADEQYF.

This clonotype was detected once. J is TRBJ2-5 and V is TRBV5-1; the D gene could be TRBD1 or TRBD2 (5 bases each). V lost 1 base and J 2 bases, leaving 15 bases between the germline ends. The CDR3 sequence is 16 residues long. Germline CDR1 is SGHRS and CDR2 is YFSETQ. The CDR3 nucleotides read TGCGCCAGCAGCTTGAACACCGGGGCAGGGCAAGAGACCCAGTACTTC. Protein sequence: CASSLNTGAGQETQYF.

The chain combines TRBV20-1 with TRBJ2-5; 10 nucleotides align to TRBD1. With 2 bases clipped from V and 5 bases from J, the junction kept 5 bases outside the gene matches. This CDR3 contains 14 residues. The germline V gene has CDR1 DFQATT and CDR2 SNEGSKA (reference sequence). CDR3 sequence reads: CSARLTGGGETQYF. DNA for the CDR3: TGCAGTGCTAGATTGACAGGGGGCGGGGAGACCCAGTACTTC.

V and J are TRBV7-9 and TRBJ2-3, with TRBD2 matching 7 bases. Germline assignment: CDR1 SEHNR and CDR2 FQNEAQ (reference sequence). This CDR3 is built from 18 residues. V lost 0 bases to trimming and J lost 3 bases; unmatched junction nucleotides: 12. CDR3 sequence reads: CASSLARGAGLRTDTQYF. The DNA of the CDR3 is TGTGCCAGCAGCTTAGCGAGGGGAGCGGGATTGAGGACAGATACGCAGTATTTT.

This clonotype was counted only a few times. V and J are TRBV20-1 and TRBJ2-7; TRBD2 matches 11 bases. There are 16 residues in the CDR3. V shed 0 bases and J 4 bases; nucleotides not matched to a gene: 8. Germline CDR1 is DFQATT and CDR2 is SNEGSKA (reference sequence). The CDR3 sequence: CSARELTSGRIYEQYF. The CDR3 DNA sequence: TGCAGTGCTAGAGAGTTAACTAGCGGGAGAATATACGAGCAGTACTTC.